What follows are 16 T cell receptor beta chains derived from one specimen sequenced in a study of blood T cell repertoires in COVID-19. The method was immunoSEQ multiplex PCR; TCRdb's version includes in-frame clones alone and lacks a portion of them. Here the sample spans 150,000 to 200,000 clones, around 85% being singletons. The sample was peripheral blood. The receptor set was obtained from a human donor in a cohort sampled during active COVID-19.

The chain's CDR3 is CASRLLGTTKENEQYF. The DNA of the CDR3 is TGTGCCAGCAGACTTCTAGGGACAACCAAGGAAAACGAGCAGTACTTC. The rearrangement links TRBV27 to TRBJ2-7; possibly TRBD1 for D (6 bases). The CDR3 extends over 16 amino acids. Germline V gene data show CDR1 as MNHEY and CDR2 as SMNVEV (reference sequence). V lost 6 bases and J lost 5, with 23 bases in between.

This rearrangement joins TRBV10-3 to TRBJ1-2, with D possibly matching TRBD1 (5 bases). Germline CDR1 is ENHRY and CDR2 is SYGVKD. CDR3 size: 17 residues. V was clipped by 0 bases and J by 8 bases, with 22 bases between them. The CDR3 nucleotides are TGTGCCATCAGTGAGTCGATAGGGATCCAGGGCGGAGAGGGCTACACCTTC. This codes for CAISESIGIQGGEGYTF.

The J gene is TRBJ2-7, the V gene TRBV27; 7 bases match TRBD1. CDR3 length equals 17 residues. CDR1 is MNHEY and CDR2 is SMNVEV in the germline V gene (reference sequence). J gave up 3 bases and V 1 base, and 12 bases lay outside the gene matches. The CDR3 DNA is TGTGCCAGCAGTTTATTAGTAACCCCGGGACAGCTCTACGAGCAGTACTTC. Its protein product is CASSLLVTPGQLYEQYF.

This chain joins TRBV19 and TRBJ1-4, with TRBD1 matching over 9 bases. The CDR3 is 16 residues long. Trimming removed 2 bases from V and 8 bases from J; junction bases left unmatched: 9. Germline CDR1 reads LNHDA; CDR2 reads SQIVND (reference sequence). DNA of the CDR3: TGTGCCAGTAGTATAAACGGGGACAGGGTGAGCGAAAAACTGTTTTTT. Translation: CASSINGDRVSEKLFF.

The genes are TRBV7-3 and TRBJ2-3, with TRBD2 as a possible D gene (5 bases). CDR1 is SGHTA, CDR2 FQGTGA, per germline. The CDR3 is 13 residues long. V was shortened by 5 bases and J by 6 bases, with 12 bases between the two germline ends. CDR3 in amino acids: CASSPPWEDTQYF. Written as DNA, the CDR3 is TGTGCCAGCAGCCCTCCGTGGGAGGATACGCAGTATTTT.

The gene calls are TRBV3-1 (or the pseudogene TRBV3-2) and TRBJ1-3, with D uncertain. The V end lost 4 bases, the J end lost 4 bases, and 14 bases lay between the germline ends. The CDR3 sequence is 15 residues long. The germline gives CDR1 LGHDT, CDR2 YNNKEL (reference sequence). Here the CDR3 reads CASSRKAGSGNTIYF. CDR3 coding DNA: TGTGCCAGCAGCCGAAAGGCGGGGTCCGGAAACACCATATATTTT.

The J gene is TRBJ2-1, the V gene TRBV2; a weak D match, TRBD2 (7 bases). The V gene lost 5 bases and the J gene lost 4 bases, with 18 bases spanning the gap. Looked up from germline, CDR1 is SNHLY and CDR2 is FYNNEI. The CDR3 runs to 16 residues. The CDR3 region has the DNA TGTGCCAGCAGTAAGGACGGGGGGCCTCCTTACAATGAGCAGTTCTTC. Translated, it gives CASSKDGGPPYNEQFF.

V and J are TRBV11-3 and TRBJ2-7; D possibly corresponds to TRBD2 (6 bases). Germline values: CDR1 SGHNT, CDR2 YENEEA. The V end was cut by 2 bases, the J end by 0 bases, with 8 bases between. The CDR3 length is 14 residues. The DNA of the CDR3 is TGTGCCAGCAGCTTAACGGGACTCTCCTACGAGCAGTACTTC. It is translated as CASSLTGLSYEQYF.

This chain joins TRBV6-5 and TRBJ1-6, with 7 positions matching TRBD1. The CDR3 contains 14 residues. Germline CDR1 is MNHEY and CDR2 is SVGAGI. V lost 6 bases, J lost 10 bases, and 9 bases stayed unmatched. The CDR3 spells CASRRRQGDSPLHF. The CDR3, as DNA: TGTGCCAGCAGGCGCAGACAGGGTGACTCACCCCTCCACTTT.

The chain joins TRBV19 to TRBJ1-5; no definite D call. This CDR3 contains 14 residues. Trimming pared 10 bases from V and 5 bases from J, leaving 18 bases between. Germline values: CDR1 LNHDA, CDR2 SQIVND (reference sequence). The CDR3: CATRPLSADQPQHF. The CDR3 DNA reads TGTGCCACCAGACCCTTGTCGGCGGATCAGCCCCAGCATTTT. Complete variable domain (other parts from reference TRBV19 and TRBJ1-5): DGGITQSPKYLFRKEGQNVTLSCEQNLNHDAMYWYRQDPGQGLRLIYYSQIVNDFQKGDIAEGYSVSREKKESFPLTVTSAQKNPTAFYLCATRPLSADQPQHFGDGTRLSIL.

The V call is TRBV4-3, the J call TRBJ1-3; D is unresolved. The CDR3 loop spans 15 amino acids. The germline gives CDR1 LGHNA, CDR2 YSLEER. Between the trimmed V and J ends, which lost 0 bases and 4 bases, there was a span of 10 bases. The CDR3 bases are TGCGCCAGCAGCCAAGACCAAGGGAGGGGAAACACCATATATTTT. Amino acid sequence: CASSQDQGRGNTIYF.

In its sample, this clone was seen once. V usage is TRBV4-1 and J usage is TRBJ1-4; D remains unclear. This CDR3 has 16 residues. CDR1 MGHRA and CDR2 YSYEKL come from the germline V gene. The germline V and J ends were trimmed by 0 bases and 5 bases, with 13 bases remaining between them. CDR3 DNA sequence: TGCGCCAGCAGCCAAGAGCCCGACACTCGAAATGAAAAACTGTTTTTT. Protein product: CASSQEPDTRNEKLFF.

The chain uses TRBV6-4 and TRBJ1-5; possibly TRBD1 for D (6 bases). The CDR3 is made up of 15 amino acids. The V gene lost 7 bases and the J gene lost 3 bases, with 16 bases spanning the gap. Per germline, CDR1 MRHNA and CDR2 SNTAGT. CDR3 DNA sequence: TGTGCCAGCACCACTCTCAGGGGTGACAATCAGCCCCAGCATTTT. Its protein is CASTTLRGDNQPQHF.

The chain employs TRBV2 and TRBJ2-1, with D maybe TRBD1 (6 bases). The V end lost 7 bases, the J end lost 1 base, and 17 bases lay between the germline ends. The germline V gene encodes CDR1 SNHLY and CDR2 FYNNEI. CDR3 size: 16 residues. The CDR3 coding sequence is TGTGCCAGCAAATTAAACAGGGTTGAATCCTACAATGAGCAGTTCTTC. Protein: CASKLNRVESYNEQFF.

This chain connects TRBV24-1 to TRBJ2-2; no definite D call. CDR3 size: 15 residues. In germline, CDR1 is KGHDR, CDR2 SFDVKD. V lost 0 bases and J lost 0, with 4 bases in between. Here the CDR3 reads CATSDLPSNTGELFF. The CDR3 DNA reads TGTGCCACCAGTGATTTGCCTTCGAACACCGGGGAGCTGTTTTTT.

The chain combines TRBV9 with TRBJ1-5; 7 positions match TRBD1. The V and J ends lost 0 bases and 4 bases, in that order; junction bases with no gene match: 13. The CDR3 loop spans 18 amino acids. In germline, CDR1 is SGDLS, CDR2 YYNGEE. Here the CDR3 DNA reads TGTGCCAGCAGCGTAGTAGAGAGAGGGACAGAGGGGAATCAGCCCCAGCATTTT. Its translation: CASSVVERGTEGNQPQHF.